This T cell receptor (beta chain) was found in a study of shared clonotypes between healthy human individuals. Study-wide context: CD4 naive cells filled three plates per donor, CD4 memory three, CD8 naive two and CD8 memory one.

Here immunoSEQ multiplex PCR was the method, and the copy in TCRdb shows in-frame clones only, minus some. The profile shows hundreds of thousands of clones, roughly 95% of them singletons. For this clone: Its antigen is as yet unknown.

General study findings and limits: Around 5.4% of naive CD4 clonotypes were common to a handful of donors. Clonotype sharing among donors was expected to depend on sequencing depth. Non-shared clonotypes had lower generation probabilities than clonotypes shared by all four sorted-subset donors.

Germline CDR1 and CDR2: MGHDK and SYGVNS. CDR3 length: 12 amino acids. CD45RO-negative cells were positively selected for CCR7, leaving out terminally differentiated effector memory CD45RA+ cells. The sequenced sample consisted of naive CD8+ T cells sorted from blood. This chain uses TRBV25-1 with TRBJ2-5; D not certain. The DNA end favors TRBJ2-7, so the J call may be wrong. The clonotype comes from a woman aged 30 to 39 in good health. CDR3 sequence reads: CASSVGDYEQYF. The CDR3 bases are TGTGCCAGCAGTGTGGGCGACTACGAGCAGTACTTC.